The subject of this entry is one T cell receptor (beta chain). Its antigen is currently unknown. This table comes from immunoSEQ multiplex PCR, and its TCRdb copy is limited to in-frame clones, with some not included. The sample shows 150,000 to 200,000 clones, about 82% of them seen only once. This record comes from a study of cytomegalovirus exposure and HLA in healthy donors. Study-level points and caveats: Many donors shared some public TCRs, even though most TCR sequences were rare.

Sequenced material: PBMCs. The TCR originated in a man aged 25-40 years in good health and CMV-seropositive.

The CDR3 region is CASGRRNLAGELFF. As DNA, the CDR3 is TGTGCCAGCGGGAGGCGGAATTTGGCCGGGGAGCTGTTTTTT. This chain connects TRBV7-9 to TRBJ2-2, with D possibly TRBD2 on 6 matching bases. This CDR3 comprises 14 residues. CDR1 is SEHNR and CDR2 is FQNEAQ in the germline V gene (reference sequence). Trimming cost V 8 bases and J 6 bases, with 16 bases left between them. Filled out from reference TRBV7-9 and TRBJ2-2, the complete variable domain reads DTGVSQNPRHKITKRGQNVTFRCDPISEHNRLYWYRQTLGQGPEFLTYFQNEAQLEKSRLLSDRFSAERPKGSFSTLEIQRTEQGDSAMYLCASGRRNLAGELFFGEGSRLTVL.